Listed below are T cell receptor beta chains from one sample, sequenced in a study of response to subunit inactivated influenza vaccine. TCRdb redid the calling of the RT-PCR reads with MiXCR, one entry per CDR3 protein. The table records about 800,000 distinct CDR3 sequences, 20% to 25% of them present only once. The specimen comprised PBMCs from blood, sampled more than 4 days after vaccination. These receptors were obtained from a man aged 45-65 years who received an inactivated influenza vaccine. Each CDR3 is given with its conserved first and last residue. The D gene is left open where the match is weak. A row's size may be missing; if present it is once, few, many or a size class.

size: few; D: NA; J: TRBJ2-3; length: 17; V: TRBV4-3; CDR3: CASSQEASRISTDTQYF; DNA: TGCGCCAGCAGCCAAGAGGCTAGTAGAATTAGCACAGATACGCAGTATTTT
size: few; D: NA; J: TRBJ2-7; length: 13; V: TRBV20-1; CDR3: CSAGGGTAYEQYF; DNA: TGCAGTGCCGGAGGGGGCACTGCCTACGAGCAGTACTTC
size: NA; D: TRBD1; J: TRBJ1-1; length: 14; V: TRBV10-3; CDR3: CAISRDRLNTEAFF; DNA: TGTGCCATCAGCCGGGACAGGTTGAACACTGAAGCTTTCTTT
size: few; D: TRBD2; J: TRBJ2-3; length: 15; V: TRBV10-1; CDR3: CASSGARGGPDTQYF; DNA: TGCGCCAGCAGTGGAGCACGGGGGGGCCCCGATACGCAGTATTTT
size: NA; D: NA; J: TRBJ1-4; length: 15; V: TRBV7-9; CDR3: CASSPNGAKGEKLFF; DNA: TGTGCCAGCAGCCCAAATGGGGCTAAGGGGGAAAAACTGTTTTTT
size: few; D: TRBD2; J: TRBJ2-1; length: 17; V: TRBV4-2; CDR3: CASSQMIKRGGHNEQFF; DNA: TGTGCCAGCAGCCAAATGATAAAGCGGGGGGGCCACAATGAGCAGTTCTTC
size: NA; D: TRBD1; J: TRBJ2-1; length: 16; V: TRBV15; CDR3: CATSRGDRDSAPLTDF; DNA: TGTGCCACCAGCAGAGGAGACCGGGACAGCGCGCCTCTAACTGACTTC
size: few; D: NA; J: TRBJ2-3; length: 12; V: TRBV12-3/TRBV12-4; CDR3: CASSSLASTQYF; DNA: TGTGCCAGCAGCAGTCTAGCGAGCACGCAGTATTTT
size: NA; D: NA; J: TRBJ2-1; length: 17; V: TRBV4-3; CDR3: CASSQEAAASSYNEQFF; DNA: TGCGCCAGCAGCCAAGAAGCAGCAGCTAGCTCCTACAATGAGCAGTTCTTC
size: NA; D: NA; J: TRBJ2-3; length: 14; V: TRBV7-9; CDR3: CASTVGGGTDTQYF; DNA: TGTGCCAGCACGGTTGGGGGCGGCACAGATACGCAGTATTTT
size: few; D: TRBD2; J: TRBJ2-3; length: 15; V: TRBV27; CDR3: CAGLAGCYGTDTQYF; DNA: TGTGCTGGGCTAGCGGGTTGTTACGGCACAGATACGCAGTATTTT
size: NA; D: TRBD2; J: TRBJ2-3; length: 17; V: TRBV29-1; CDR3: CSVQRLRTSGSTDTQYF; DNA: TGCAGCGTCCAACGCCTCCGGACTAGCGGGAGCACAGATACGCAGTATTTT
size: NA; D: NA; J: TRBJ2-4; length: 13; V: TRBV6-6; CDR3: CASSRTGTHIQYF; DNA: TGTGCCAGCAGTAGAACAGGGACCCACATTCAGTACTTC
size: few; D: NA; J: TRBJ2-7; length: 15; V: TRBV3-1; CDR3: CASSRSGPAGGEQYF; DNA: TGTGCCAGCAGCCGGTCGGGACCCGCGGGCGGCGAGCAGTACTTC
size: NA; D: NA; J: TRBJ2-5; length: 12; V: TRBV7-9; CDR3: CASSADAETQYF; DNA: TGTGCCAGCAGCGCGGATGCGGAGACCCAGTACTTC
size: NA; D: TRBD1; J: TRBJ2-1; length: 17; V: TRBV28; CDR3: CASSSPLSGQVYNEQFF; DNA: TGTGCCAGCAGTTCCCCTCTGTCAGGACAGGTCTACAATGAGCAGTTCTTC
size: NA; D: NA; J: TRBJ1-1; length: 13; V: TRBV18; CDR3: CASSPSLDTEAFF; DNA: TGTGCCAGCTCACCGTCGTTGGACACTGAAGCTTTCTTT
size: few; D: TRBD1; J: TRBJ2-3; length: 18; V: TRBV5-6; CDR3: CASSATGGVWKNTDTQYF; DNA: TGTGCCAGCAGCGCTACAGGGGGCGTGTGGAAGAACACAGATACGCAGTATTTT
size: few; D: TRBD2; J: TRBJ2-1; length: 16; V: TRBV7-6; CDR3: CASSLVLAGGPNEQFF; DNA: TGTGCCAGCAGCTTAGTTTTAGCGGGAGGCCCAAATGAGCAGTTCTTC
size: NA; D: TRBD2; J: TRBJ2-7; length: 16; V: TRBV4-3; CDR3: CASSQDGGGSRYEQYF; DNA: TGCGCCAGCAGCCAAGATGGCGGCGGGAGTAGATACGAGCAGTACTTC
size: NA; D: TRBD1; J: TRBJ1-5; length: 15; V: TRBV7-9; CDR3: CASSPDRGRNQPQHF; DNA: TGTGCCAGCAGCCCTGACAGGGGAAGGAATCAGCCCCAGCATTTT
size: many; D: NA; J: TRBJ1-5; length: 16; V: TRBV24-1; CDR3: CATSEGTGFGNQPQHF; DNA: TGTGCCACCAGTGAGGGTACAGGATTTGGCAATCAGCCCCAGCATTTT
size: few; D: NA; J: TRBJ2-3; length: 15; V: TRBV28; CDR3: CASSLGRLYTDTQYF; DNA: TGTGCCAGCAGTTTAGGACGGCTTTACACAGATACGCAGTATTTT
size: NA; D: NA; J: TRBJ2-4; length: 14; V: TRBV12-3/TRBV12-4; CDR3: CASSLGHAGNIQYF; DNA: TGTGCCAGCAGTTTGGGACATGCCGGAAACATTCAGTACTTC
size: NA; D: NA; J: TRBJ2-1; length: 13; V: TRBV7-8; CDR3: CASSLTWVVEQFF; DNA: TGTGCCAGCAGCTTAACGTGGGTGGTTGAGCAGTTCTTC
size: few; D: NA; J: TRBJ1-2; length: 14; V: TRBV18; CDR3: CASSPPGRDYGYTF; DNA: TGTGCCAGCTCACCACCGGGCAGAGACTATGGCTACACCTTC
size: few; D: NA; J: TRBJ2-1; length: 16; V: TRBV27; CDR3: CASSLEATFRYNEQFF; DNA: TGTGCCAGCAGTTTAGAGGCTACCTTCCGCTACAATGAGCAGTTCTTC
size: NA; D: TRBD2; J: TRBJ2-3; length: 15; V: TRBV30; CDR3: CAWSAGLAGTDTQYF; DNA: TGTGCCTGGAGTGCCGGACTAGCGGGGACAGATACGCAGTATTTT
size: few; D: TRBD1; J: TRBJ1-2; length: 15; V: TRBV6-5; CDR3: CASSSTGTENYGYTF; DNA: TGTGCCAGCAGTTCCACCGGGACAGAGAACTATGGCTACACCTTC
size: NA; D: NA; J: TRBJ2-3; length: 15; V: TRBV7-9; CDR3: CASSLKPSGTDTQYF; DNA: TGTGCCAGCAGCTTAAAGCCTAGCGGCACAGATACGCAGTATTTT
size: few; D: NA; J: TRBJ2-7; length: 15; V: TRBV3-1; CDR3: CASSPRDKASYEQYF; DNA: TGTGCCAGCAGCCCCCGGGACAAAGCATCCTACGAGCAGTACTTC